A selection of T cell receptor beta chains follows, all from one sample in a study of shared clonotypes between healthy human individuals. Sequencing used immunoSEQ multiplex PCR; TCRdb keeps in-frame clones, though not all of them. Among about 680,000 clones listed, approximately 90% were seen once. Sequencing was performed on naive CD8+ T cells sorted from blood. These receptors were obtained from a man younger than 45 in good health. CDR3s include the opening cysteine and the closing phenylalanine or tryptophan. A D gene is named only where the DNA matches it firmly. Clone size is stated in some rows and not others, as once, few, many or a class when expanded.

v_gene: TRBV28; d_gene: NA; abundance: once; j_gene: TRBJ1-1; CDR3nt: TGTGCCAGCTGCAGGGCCGGGAACACTGAAGCTTTCTTT; CDR3aa: CASCRAGNTEAFF
v_gene: TRBV30; d_gene: NA; abundance: NA; j_gene: TRBJ2-1; CDR3nt: TGTGCCTGGACGACCAGGGAATCCTACAATGAGCAGTTCTTC; CDR3aa: CAWTTRESYNEQFF
v_gene: TRBV4-1; d_gene: NA; abundance: NA; j_gene: TRBJ2-7; CDR3nt: TGCGCCAGCAGCCAAGATCGGCAGGGTCAATACTACGAGCAGTACTTC; CDR3aa: CASSQDRQGQYYEQYF
v_gene: TRBV5-6; d_gene: NA; abundance: NA; j_gene: TRBJ1-3; CDR3nt: TGTGCCAGCAGCTTGTCACGGGGCTACTCTGGAAACACCATATATTTT; CDR3aa: CASSLSRGYSGNTIYF
v_gene: TRBV5-1; d_gene: TRBD1; abundance: NA; j_gene: TRBJ2-2; CDR3nt: TGCGCCAGCAGCCCCTACCGGGACAGGGATTGGAACACCGGGGAGCTGTTTTTT; CDR3aa: CASSPYRDRDWNTGELFF
v_gene: TRBV29-1; d_gene: TRBD2; abundance: NA; j_gene: TRBJ2-3; CDR3nt: TGCAGCGTTGAGGGGACTACTAGCACAGATACGCAGTATTTT; CDR3aa: CSVEGTTSTDTQYF
v_gene: TRBV28; d_gene: NA; abundance: NA; j_gene: TRBJ2-2; CDR3nt: TGTGCCAGCAGTACGGGACCACGGGCCGGGGAGCTGTTTTTT; CDR3aa: CASSTGPRAGELFF
v_gene: TRBV11-2; d_gene: TRBD2; abundance: NA; j_gene: TRBJ2-7; CDR3nt: TGTGCCAGCAGCGCGCTAGCGGGAGAGGAATGGGCCTACGAGCAGTACTTC; CDR3aa: CASSALAGEEWAYEQYF
v_gene: TRBV5-4; d_gene: NA; abundance: NA; j_gene: TRBJ2-7; CDR3nt: TGTGCCAGCAGCTGGACGGGCGAGCAGTACTTC; CDR3aa: CASSWTGEQYF
v_gene: TRBV27; d_gene: TRBD2; abundance: few; j_gene: TRBJ2-1; CDR3nt: TGTGCCAGCAGTTTATCGGGCGGGAGAAATCTCTACAATGAGCAGTTCTTC; CDR3aa: CASSLSGGRNLYNEQFF
v_gene: TRBV15; d_gene: TRBD1; abundance: NA; j_gene: TRBJ2-5; CDR3nt: TGTGCCACCAGCAGCGACAGGGGCGGGGAGACCCAGTACTTC; CDR3aa: CATSSDRGGETQYF
v_gene: TRBV27; d_gene: NA; abundance: NA; j_gene: TRBJ2-5; CDR3nt: TGTGCCAGCAGTGTCCACTGGGGACAAGAGACCCAGTACTTC; CDR3aa: CASSVHWGQETQYF
v_gene: TRBV7-6; d_gene: NA; abundance: NA; j_gene: TRBJ1-3; CDR3nt: TGTGCCAGCAGCTTAGAAGGACAGCCAGGAAACACCATATATTTT; CDR3aa: CASSLEGQPGNTIYF
v_gene: TRBV15; d_gene: TRBD1; abundance: NA; j_gene: TRBJ2-6; CDR3nt: TGTGCCACCAGCGGAAGACAGGGGGGCTCTGGGGCCAACGTCCTGACTTTC; CDR3aa: CATSGRQGGSGANVLTF
v_gene: TRBV6-5; d_gene: NA; abundance: NA; j_gene: TRBJ1-5; CDR3nt: TGTGCCAGCAGTTTGGCAGTCAGTCAGCCCCAGCATTTT; CDR3aa: CASSLAVSQPQHF
v_gene: TRBV4-1; d_gene: NA; abundance: NA; j_gene: TRBJ1-1; CDR3nt: TGCGCCAGCAGCCAAGACAGGGAAGAGAAAGCTTTCTTT; CDR3aa: CASSQDREEKAFF
v_gene: TRBV5-1; d_gene: TRBD2; abundance: NA; j_gene: TRBJ2-7; CDR3nt: TGCGCCAGCAGCGCCTCCTTGGGGGGAGGGCCCCACGAGCAGTACTTC; CDR3aa: CASSASLGGGPHEQYF
v_gene: TRBV7-6; d_gene: TRBD2; abundance: NA; j_gene: TRBJ2-3; CDR3nt: TGTGCCAGCAGCTTCACTAGCGGGAGCTCAGATACGCAGTATTTT; CDR3aa: CASSFTSGSSDTQYF
v_gene: TRBV10-2; d_gene: NA; abundance: NA; j_gene: TRBJ1-2; CDR3nt: TGCGCCAGCAGTGAATCGAGGGAAAACGGCTATGGCTACACCTTC; CDR3aa: CASSESRENGYGYTF
v_gene: TRBV27; d_gene: NA; abundance: NA; j_gene: TRBJ2-2; CDR3nt: TGTGCCAGCAGTTTCGGACAGTTGGCCGGGGAGCTGTTTTTT; CDR3aa: CASSFGQLAGELFF
v_gene: TRBV11-2; d_gene: NA; abundance: NA; j_gene: TRBJ2-7; CDR3nt: TGTGCCAGCAGCTTAGGACCCGAGCAGTACTTC; CDR3aa: CASSLGPEQYF
v_gene: TRBV28; d_gene: NA; abundance: NA; j_gene: TRBJ2-6; CDR3nt: TGTGCCAGCTGTAGTTCCGGGGCCAACGTCCTGACTTTC; CDR3aa: CASCSSGANVLTF
v_gene: TRBV28; d_gene: NA; abundance: NA; j_gene: TRBJ2-7; CDR3nt: TGTGCCAGCAGTACCTCCTTTAGCAGCTTCGGCGAGCAGTACTTC; CDR3aa: CASSTSFSSFGEQYF
v_gene: TRBV29-1; d_gene: NA; abundance: NA; j_gene: TRBJ2-7; CDR3nt: TGCAGCGTTGTCGACAGTGCCTACGAGCAGTACTTC; CDR3aa: CSVVDSAYEQYF
v_gene: TRBV5-4; d_gene: TRBD2; abundance: NA; j_gene: TRBJ2-3; CDR3nt: TGTGCCAGCAGCTTGGATATAAGCGGGAGAAAAGATACGCAGTATTTT; CDR3aa: CASSLDISGRKDTQYF
v_gene: TRBV6-5; d_gene: NA; abundance: NA; j_gene: TRBJ2-5; CDR3nt: TGTGCCAGCAGTCGGGGGACAGTTCGGCAAGAGACCCAGTACTTC; CDR3aa: CASSRGTVRQETQYF
v_gene: TRBV2; d_gene: TRBD2; abundance: once; j_gene: TRBJ2-7; CDR3nt: TGTGCCAGCAGTGAGGGGACTAGCGGCTACGAGCAGTACTTC; CDR3aa: CASSEGTSGYEQYF
v_gene: TRBV9; d_gene: TRBD1; abundance: once; j_gene: TRBJ1-2; CDR3nt: TGTGCCAGCGGAGACCCGCGAGGGACAGGGAATGGCTACACCTTC; CDR3aa: CASGDPRGTGNGYTF
v_gene: TRBV4-1; d_gene: NA; abundance: NA; j_gene: TRBJ2-7; CDR3nt: TGCGCCAGCAGCCAAGGATTCGGCGGTTACGAGCAGTACTTC; CDR3aa: CASSQGFGGYEQYF
v_gene: TRBV27; d_gene: TRBD1; abundance: NA; j_gene: TRBJ2-7; CDR3nt: TGTGCCAGCGGAACAGGGGTAGTTTCCGAGCAGTACTTC; CDR3aa: CASGTGVVSEQYF
v_gene: TRBV4-1; d_gene: TRBD2; abundance: NA; j_gene: TRBJ2-7; CDR3nt: TGCGCCAGCAGCCAAGATGCGGGACTAGCGGGAAACGAAGGCTACGAGCAGTACTTC; CDR3aa: CASSQDAGLAGNEGYEQYF
v_gene: TRBV4-1; d_gene: TRBD1; abundance: NA; j_gene: TRBJ2-7; CDR3nt: TGCGCCAGCAGCCAAGACCCGGGACAGGGGGCCTACGAGCAGTACTTC; CDR3aa: CASSQDPGQGAYEQYF
v_gene: TRBV29-1; d_gene: NA; abundance: NA; j_gene: TRBJ1-1; CDR3nt: TGCAGTGGGGGAGAGAACACTGAAGCTTTCTTT; CDR3aa: CSGGENTEAFF
v_gene: TRBV29-1; d_gene: NA; abundance: NA; j_gene: TRBJ2-7; CDR3nt: TGCAGCGGGGGGTCCGGTCCCGAGCAGTACTTC; CDR3aa: CSGGSGPEQYF
v_gene: TRBV18; d_gene: NA; abundance: once; j_gene: TRBJ2-1; CDR3nt: TGTGCCAGCTCACCCTCTTCTGGGAATGAGCAGTTCTTC; CDR3aa: CASSPSSGNEQFF
v_gene: TRBV27; d_gene: NA; abundance: many; j_gene: TRBJ2-1; CDR3nt: TGTGCCACCCAAGGAGGACTGGATGGGTACAATGAGCAGTTCTTC; CDR3aa: CATQGGLDGYNEQFF
v_gene: TRBV19; d_gene: NA; abundance: NA; j_gene: TRBJ2-1; CDR3nt: TGTGCCAGTAGTCCCGGGACCGGCTACAATGAGCAGTTCTTC; CDR3aa: CASSPGTGYNEQFF
v_gene: TRBV5-6; d_gene: TRBD1; abundance: NA; j_gene: TRBJ2-7; CDR3nt: TGTGCCAGCAGCTTGGACAGGGGCCCCTACGAGCAGTACTTC; CDR3aa: CASSLDRGPYEQYF
v_gene: TRBV7-9; d_gene: TRBD2; abundance: NA; j_gene: TRBJ2-7; CDR3nt: TGTGCCAGCATCTCAACCGCTAGCGGGAGTTTCTACGAGCAGTACTTC; CDR3aa: CASISTASGSFYEQYF
v_gene: TRBV7-9; d_gene: NA; abundance: NA; j_gene: TRBJ2-7; CDR3nt: TGTGCCAGCAGCCGGGACGGACTGCGGGGCGAGCAGTACTTC; CDR3aa: CASSRDGLRGEQYF
v_gene: TRBV11-2; d_gene: NA; abundance: NA; j_gene: TRBJ2-4; CDR3nt: TGTGCCAGCAGCCCGGGACCTGGCAACATTCAGTACTTC; CDR3aa: CASSPGPGNIQYF
v_gene: TRBV6-6; d_gene: NA; abundance: NA; j_gene: TRBJ1-1; CDR3nt: TGTGCCAGCAGTTACCCGAGTGAGGGGCCGGACACTGAAGCTTTCTTT; CDR3aa: CASSYPSEGPDTEAFF
v_gene: TRBV6-6; d_gene: NA; abundance: NA; j_gene: TRBJ2-7; CDR3nt: TGTGCCAGCAGTTGGGGAGCCTACGAGCAGTACTTC; CDR3aa: CASSWGAYEQYF
v_gene: TRBV11-2; d_gene: NA; abundance: NA; j_gene: TRBJ2-1; CDR3nt: TGTGCCAGCAGCCTCCCTACCGGGCGCTCCTACAATGAGCAGTTCTTC; CDR3aa: CASSLPTGRSYNEQFF
v_gene: TRBV27; d_gene: NA; abundance: NA; j_gene: TRBJ2-1; CDR3nt: TGTGCCAGCAGTTTAATGGGCAGGCGTGAGCAGTTCTTC; CDR3aa: CASSLMGRREQFF
v_gene: TRBV19; d_gene: TRBD2; abundance: NA; j_gene: TRBJ2-7; CDR3nt: TGTGCCAGTAGACGCGGGAGTGGTCTGGGCGAGCAGTACTTC; CDR3aa: CASRRGSGLGEQYF
v_gene: TRBV11-2; d_gene: NA; abundance: NA; j_gene: TRBJ1-2; CDR3nt: TGTGCCAGCACCGGGACGGAGAACTATGGCTACACCTTC; CDR3aa: CASTGTENYGYTF
v_gene: TRBV27; d_gene: NA; abundance: NA; j_gene: TRBJ2-1; CDR3nt: TGTGCCAGCAGTTTATCGAGTGGCCGCCGGGAGCAGTTCTTC; CDR3aa: CASSLSSGRREQFF
v_gene: TRBV7-9; d_gene: TRBD1; abundance: NA; j_gene: TRBJ1-4; CDR3nt: TGTGCCAGCAGCCGCTGGGACAGGGGAAGCGAAAAACTGTTTTTT; CDR3aa: CASSRWDRGSEKLFF
v_gene: TRBV4-1; d_gene: NA; abundance: NA; j_gene: TRBJ1-1; CDR3nt: TGCGCCAGCAGCCAAGGGGCAGGGACGAACACTGAAGCTTTCTTT; CDR3aa: CASSQGAGTNTEAFF
v_gene: TRBV9; d_gene: NA; abundance: NA; j_gene: TRBJ1-1; CDR3nt: TGTGCCAGCAGCGTATCCTATGTAATGGACGGCACTGAAGCTTTCTTT; CDR3aa: CASSVSYVMDGTEAFF
v_gene: TRBV19; d_gene: NA; abundance: NA; j_gene: TRBJ2-2; CDR3nt: TGTGCCGGTCGAGAGGCGAACACCGGGGAGCTGTTTTTT; CDR3aa: CAGREANTGELFF
v_gene: TRBV6-1; d_gene: TRBD2; abundance: NA; j_gene: TRBJ2-7; CDR3nt: TGTGCCAGCAGTGGGGGACTAGCGCGAAACTACGAGCAGTACTTC; CDR3aa: CASSGGLARNYEQYF